The present entry profiles one T cell receptor (beta chain) with its context. This clonotype was counted between two and nine times. Its antigen target is currently unknown. No quality values exist for individual bases; no much larger clone is one base distant. The record originates from a study of T-cell memory formation after mild COVID-19 (dated by TCRdb to the early 2020s). For the wider study: Most TCR sequence clusters were specific to one of the two donors. In a couple of donors, T-cell clones that expanded and contracted after mild COVID-19 were followed by sequencing TCRalpha and TCRbeta repertoires longitudinally. Two young, previously healthy adult volunteers made up the cohort, one male and one female.

PBMCs were isolated by Ficoll-Paque density gradient centrifugation. On the study overall, not on this receptor specifically: From day 15 to 85, contracting clones showed balanced CD4/CD8 phenotypes, whereas a second wave of clones that expanded from day 15 to 37 leaned towards CD4+. Contracting CD4+ clones appeared mostly in the CM and EM memory subsets, whereas CD8+ clones were enriched in EMRA. Some responding clones were detected in pre-infection memory, suggesting pre-existing cross-reactive memory T cells joined the SARS-CoV-2 response. The study covered only two mild cases, and larger cohorts including severe cases with pre-infection samples were considered necessary. SARS-CoV-2 specificity of the second-wave clones peaking on day 37 was not confirmed.

The cysteine opens and the phenylalanine closes a CDR3 of 14 amino acids. The kept DNA is CDR3 alone, 42 bases in frame from the first base. The germline V gene specifies SQVTM as CDR1 and ANQGSEA as CDR2. V and J are truncated by 2 bases and 4 bases respectively, leaving an intervening sequence of 14 bases. The data were produced on an Illumina NovaSeq 6000. cDNA libraries for TCRalpha and TCRbeta were prepared by 5'RACE using constant-segment primers, with sample barcodes and unique molecular identifiers added. RNA was extracted from every sample with Trizol reagent. Library amplification was performed in two PCR steps, and a second sample barcode and Illumina TruSeq adapters were introduced in the second step. Sequencing of the libraries was done on an Illumina NovaSeq, producing 2 x 150 bp paired-end reads. Per the authors' processing: Demultiplexing of reads and collapsing into UMI-guided consensus sequences were performed with migec v1.2.7. Using mixcr v2.1.11, UMI consensuses were aligned to TRA and TRB V and J templates and then assembled into clonotypes. A clonotype was counted as expanded or contracted only when both edgeR and NoisET called the clonotype significant, with the noise models trained on biological replicates. For edgeR calls, the cutoffs were a false discovery rate-adjusted p below 0.01 and a log2 fold-change threshold of 1. PCA with hierarchical clustering of max-normalized trajectories of the 1000 most abundant clonotypes was used as exploratory dynamics analysis. Each responding clone was given a CD4 or CD8 phenotype based on the CD4+ and CD8+ repertoires, which had been sequenced separately. TCRdb handled the public reads itself, with Q25 trimming in fastp and clone calling in MiXCR, and kept productive beta chains. Records with the same CDR3 protein are collapsed into one entry carrying the most frequent genes and DNA. TCRdb, not the original authors, processed these V and J calls. The sample table records about 430,000 distinct CDR3 sequences; less than 25% of these occur just once. The top ten clonotypes cover around 8.7% of the sample.

Sample: PBMCs or a T cell subset sorted from them (not recorded which). The receptor comes from an adult woman who had mild COVID-19 (a few samples of this study predate the infection). The sample titles of this study are shuffled in the database, so cell type and time point are left out; the donor was told from shared clones. The receptor chain draws on TRBV29-1 and TRBJ1-1; 5 matching bases give a weak D call of TRBD1. The DNA reads TGCAGCGTTGAAAAGCGCTCGGGGGGCACTGAAGCTTTCTTT. Translated, this gives CSVEKRSGGTEAFF.